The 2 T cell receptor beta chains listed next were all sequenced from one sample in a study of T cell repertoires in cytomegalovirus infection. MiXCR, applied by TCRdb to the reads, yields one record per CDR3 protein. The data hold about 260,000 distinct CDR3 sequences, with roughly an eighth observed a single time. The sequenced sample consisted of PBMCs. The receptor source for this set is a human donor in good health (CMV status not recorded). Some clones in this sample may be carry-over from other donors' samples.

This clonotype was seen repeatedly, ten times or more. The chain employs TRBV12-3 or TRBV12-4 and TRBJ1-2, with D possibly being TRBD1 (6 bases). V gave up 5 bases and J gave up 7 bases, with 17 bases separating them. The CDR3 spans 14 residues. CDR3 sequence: CASSRTVPNGGYTF. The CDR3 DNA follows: TGTGCCAGCAGTCGGACAGTTCCTAACGGTGGCTACACCTTC.

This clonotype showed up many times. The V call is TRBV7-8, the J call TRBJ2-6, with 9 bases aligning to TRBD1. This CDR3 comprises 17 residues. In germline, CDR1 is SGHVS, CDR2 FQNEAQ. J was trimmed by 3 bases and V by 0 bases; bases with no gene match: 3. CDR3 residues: CASSLARTGVGANVLTF. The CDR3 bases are TGTGCCAGCAGCTTAGCGCGGACAGGGGTTGGGGCCAACGTCCTGACTTTC.